The rows below give T cell receptor beta chains drawn from one sample of a study of shared clonotypes between healthy human individuals. Generated by immunoSEQ multiplex PCR, the TCRdb table keeps only in-frame clones and is missing some. The repertoire holds under 650,000 clones, with around 96% as singletons. Sequencing was done on a sample of naive CD4+ T cells sorted from blood. These receptor sequences come from a woman younger than 45 in good health. Each CDR3 is given with its conserved first and last residue. The D gene is left open where the match is weak. Not every row has a clone size; where given, it reads once, few, many or a size class.

NA	TRBV5-4	15	TRBD1	TRBJ2-3	CASSLEGAGTDTQYF	TGTGCCAGCAGCTTGGAGGGGGCGGGCACAGATACGCAGTATTTT
NA	TRBV28	13	NA	TRBJ1-5	CASTSPGLQPQHF	TGTGCCAGCACCTCCCCGGGGCTGCAGCCCCAGCATTTT
NA	TRBV10-1	13	NA	TRBJ1-6	CASSEAVGSPLHF	TGCGCCAGCAGTGAGGCAGTCGGTTCACCCCTCCACTTT
NA	TRBV5-1	16	TRBD2	TRBJ2-3	CASSLVSGGQADTQYF	TGCGCCAGCAGCTTGGTGTCGGGAGGGCAAGCAGATACGCAGTATTTT
NA	TRBV28	14	TRBD2	TRBJ2-7	CASSPPSGRNEQYF	TGTGCCAGCAGCCCTCCTAGCGGGAGGAACGAGCAGTACTTC
NA	TRBV7-9	15	NA	TRBJ2-1	CASSLVSSALDEQFF	TGTGCCAGCAGCTTAGTGTCTAGCGCTCTCGATGAGCAGTTCTTC
NA	TRBV7-6	15	NA	TRBJ1-5	CASSNRAGSNQPQHF	TGTGCCAGCAGCAACAGGGCGGGGAGCAATCAGCCCCAGCATTTT
NA	TRBV28	13	TRBD2	TRBJ2-7	CASSSGRASEQYF	TGTGCCAGCAGTAGCGGGAGGGCCTCCGAGCAGTACTTC
NA	TRBV5-1	14	TRBD1	TRBJ2-2	CASSLQGAGGELFF	TGCGCCAGCAGCTTGCAGGGGGCAGGCGGGGAGCTGTTTTTT
NA	TRBV2	15	TRBD2	TRBJ2-1	CASFEVAGLYNEQFF	TGTGCCAGCTTTGAGGTAGCGGGATTATACAATGAGCAGTTCTTC
once	TRBV5-3	12	NA	TRBJ1-1	CARSLAHTEAFF	TGTGCCAGAAGCTTGGCCCACACTGAAGCTTTCTTT
few	TRBV6-5	13	NA	TRBJ1-4	CASSYVQGGKLFF	TGTGCCAGCAGTTACGTGCAGGGTGGAAAACTGTTTTTT
once	TRBV5-8	14	NA	TRBJ2-7	CASSPRESINEQYF	TGTGCCAGCAGCCCGCGGGAATCCATAAACGAGCAGTACTTC
NA	TRBV19	13	TRBD2	TRBJ2-7	CASSTSGRFEQYF	TGTGCCAGTAGTACTAGCGGGAGGTTTGAGCAGTACTTC
once	TRBV18	16	NA	TRBJ1-2	CASSPEPHRLDWRYTF	TGTGCCAGCTCACCGGAACCCCACCGATTGGACTGGCGCTACACCTTC
once	TRBV19	14	TRBD1	TRBJ2-5	CASSIWDSQETQYF	TGTGCCAGTAGTATATGGGACAGCCAAGAGACCCAGTACTTC
NA	TRBV6-6	14	NA	TRBJ2-3	CASRPLGVGDTQYF	TGTGCCAGCAGACCCCTAGGGGTGGGAGATACGCAGTATTTT
NA	TRBV11-1	15	TRBD1	TRBJ2-7	CASSRQGAGHYEQYF	TGTGCCAGCAGCAGACAGGGGGCAGGGCACTACGAGCAGTACTTC
once	TRBV19	13	NA	TRBJ2-2	CASRTLHTGELFF	TGTGCCAGTCGGACTCTCCACACCGGGGAGCTGTTTTTT
NA	TRBV2	18	NA	TRBJ2-1	CASGGMRRVREQGNEQFF	TGTGCCAGCGGGGGGATGCGACGCGTGCGGGAACAGGGCAATGAGCAGTTCTTC
NA	TRBV6-1	17	NA	TRBJ1-5	CASSESPRGRGNQPQHF	TGTGCCAGCAGTGAATCACCCCGAGGACGAGGCAATCAGCCCCAGCATTTT
NA	TRBV5-4	15	TRBD1	TRBJ1-5	CASSPGTGSNQPQHF	TGTGCCAGCAGTCCCGGGACAGGGAGCAATCAGCCCCAGCATTTT